The TCR beta chain described here comes from a study of neoadjuvant anti-PD-1 for oral cavity cancer. Study-wide context: Patients without progression got a fourth dose around day 43.

Time point described: after neoadjuvant nivolumab, at surgical resection. The patients had HPV-negative, locally advanced oral cavity squamous cell carcinoma. Method: immunoSEQ multiplex PCR; TCRdb's copy keeps in-frame clones and lacks some. The sample holds around 35,000 clones; about 36% are singletons and the top ten take roughly 16%. This clone showed up many times. What it binds is unknown. The length of the CDR3 is 16 residues. CDR1 is LNHNV and CDR2 is YYDKDF in the germline V gene (reference sequence). The J segment lost 8 bases and the V segment lost 3 bases, leaving 10 bases of the junction unmatched. Study-level findings and limits: TCR analyses covered only a few patients per response group. Larger post-treatment preexisting tumor clones tracked with greater tumor shrinkage.

Here the sequenced sample was tumor tissue, taken after nivolumab (anti-PD-1) treatment. The chain couples TRBV15 to TRBJ2-1, with 10 bases fitting TRBD2. This sequence originates from a person aged 35-80 years with oral cavity squamous cell carcinoma. This chain's CDR3 is CATSRTSGLATDEQFF. CDR3 DNA: TGTGCCACCAGCAGGACCTCGGGACTAGCGACTGATGAGCAGTTCTTC.